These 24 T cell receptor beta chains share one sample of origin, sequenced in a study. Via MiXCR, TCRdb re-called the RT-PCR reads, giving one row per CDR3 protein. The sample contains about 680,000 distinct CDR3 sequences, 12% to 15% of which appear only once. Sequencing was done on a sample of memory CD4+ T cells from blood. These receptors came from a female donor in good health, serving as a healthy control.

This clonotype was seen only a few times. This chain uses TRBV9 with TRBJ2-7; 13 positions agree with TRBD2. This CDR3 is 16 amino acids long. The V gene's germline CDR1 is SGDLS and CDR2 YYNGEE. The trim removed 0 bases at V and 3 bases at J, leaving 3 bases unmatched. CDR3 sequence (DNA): TGTGCCAGCAGCGTAGGAGGGACTAGCGGGAACTACGAGCAGTACTTC. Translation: CASSVGGTSGNYEQYF.

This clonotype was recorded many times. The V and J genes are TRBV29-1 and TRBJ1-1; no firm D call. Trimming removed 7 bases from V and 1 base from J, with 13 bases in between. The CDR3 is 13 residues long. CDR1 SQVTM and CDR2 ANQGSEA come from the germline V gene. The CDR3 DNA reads TGCAGCGCCGGAGGGTACCAGAACACTGAAGCTTTCTTT. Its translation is CSAGGYQNTEAFF.

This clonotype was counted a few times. The CDR3 sequence is CASSTGTSGRGHEQYF. The CDR3 coding sequence is TGCGCCAGCAGCACTGGGACTAGCGGGAGGGGGCACGAGCAGTACTTC. The chain recombines TRBV5-1 with TRBJ2-7, with 16 bases aligning to TRBD2. This CDR3 is built from 16 residues. Germline assignment: CDR1 SGHRS and CDR2 YFSETQ. The V segment lost 4 bases and the J segment 5 bases; nucleotides outside the gene matches: 6.

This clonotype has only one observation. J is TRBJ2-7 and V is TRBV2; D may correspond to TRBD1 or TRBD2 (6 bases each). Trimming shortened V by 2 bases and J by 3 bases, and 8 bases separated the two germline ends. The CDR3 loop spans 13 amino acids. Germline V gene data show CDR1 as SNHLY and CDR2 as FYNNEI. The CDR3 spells CASSERGDYEQYF. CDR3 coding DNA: TGTGCCAGCAGTGAAAGGGGGGACTACGAGCAGTACTTC. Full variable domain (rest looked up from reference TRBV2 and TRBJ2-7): EPEVTQTPSHQVTQMGQEVILRCVPISNHLYFYWYRQILGQKVEFLVSFYNNEISEKSEIFDDQFSVERPDGSNFTLKIRSTKLEDSAMYFCASSERGDYEQYFGPGTRLTVT.

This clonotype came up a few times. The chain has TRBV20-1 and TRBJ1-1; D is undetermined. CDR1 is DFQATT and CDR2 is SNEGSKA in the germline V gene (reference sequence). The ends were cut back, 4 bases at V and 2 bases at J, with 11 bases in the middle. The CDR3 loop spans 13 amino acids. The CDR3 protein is CSATRGINTEAFF. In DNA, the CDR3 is TGCAGTGCTACCCGCGGGATTAACACTGAAGCTTTCTTT.

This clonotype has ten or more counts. CDR3 sequence (DNA): TGTGCCAGCAGCTCATGGAGACAGGGGGCATACAATGAGCAGTTCTTC. It specifies CASSSWRQGAYNEQFF. The chain has TRBV6-6 and TRBJ2-1, with 10 bases that match TRBD1. Germline lookup yields CDR1 MNHNY and CDR2 SVGAGI (reference sequence). This CDR3 has 16 amino acids. Unmatched junction bases numbered 9, after V lost 6 bases and J lost 4 bases.

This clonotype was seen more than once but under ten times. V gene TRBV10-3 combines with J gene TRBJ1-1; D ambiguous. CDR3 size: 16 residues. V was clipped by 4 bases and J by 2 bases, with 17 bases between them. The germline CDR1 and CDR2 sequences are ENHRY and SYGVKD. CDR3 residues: CAISGRALPFNTEAFF. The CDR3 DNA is TGTGCCATCAGTGGGAGGGCACTTCCATTTAACACTGAAGCTTTCTTT.

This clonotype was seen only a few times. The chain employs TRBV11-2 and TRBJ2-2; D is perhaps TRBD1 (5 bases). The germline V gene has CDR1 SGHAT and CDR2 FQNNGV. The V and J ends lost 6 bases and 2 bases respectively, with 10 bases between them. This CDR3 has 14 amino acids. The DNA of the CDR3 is TGTGCCAGCAGGACGACAGTTAACACCGGGGAGCTGTTTTTT. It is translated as CASRTTVNTGELFF.

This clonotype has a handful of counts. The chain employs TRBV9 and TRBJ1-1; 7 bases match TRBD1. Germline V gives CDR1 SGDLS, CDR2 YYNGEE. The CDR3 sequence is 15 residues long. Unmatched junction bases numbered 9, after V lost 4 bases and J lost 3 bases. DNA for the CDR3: TGTGCCAGCAGCAAAAGACAGGGAGCAGACACTGAAGCTTTCTTT. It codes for CASSKRQGADTEAFF.

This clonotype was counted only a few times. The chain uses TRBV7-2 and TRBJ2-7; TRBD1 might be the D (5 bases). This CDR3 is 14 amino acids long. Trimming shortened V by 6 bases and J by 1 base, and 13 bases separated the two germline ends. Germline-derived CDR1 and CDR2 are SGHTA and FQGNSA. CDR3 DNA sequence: TGTGCCAGCAGGGCAACGACAGTTTCCTACGAGCAGTACTTC. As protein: CASRATTVSYEQYF.

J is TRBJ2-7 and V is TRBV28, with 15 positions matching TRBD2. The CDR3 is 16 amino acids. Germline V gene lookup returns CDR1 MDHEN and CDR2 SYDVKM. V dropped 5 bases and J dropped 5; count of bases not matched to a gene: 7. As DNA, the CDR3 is TGTGCCAGCAGTAGCCCCGGACTAGCGGGGGGGGACGAGCAGTACTTC. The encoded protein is CASSSPGLAGGDEQYF. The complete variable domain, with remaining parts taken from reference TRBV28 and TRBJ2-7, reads DVKVTQSSRYLVKRTGEKVFLECVQDMDHENMFWYRQDPGLGLRLIYFSYDVKMKEKGDIPEGYSVSREKKERFSLILESASTNQTSMYLCASSSPGLAGGDEQYFGPGTRLTVT.

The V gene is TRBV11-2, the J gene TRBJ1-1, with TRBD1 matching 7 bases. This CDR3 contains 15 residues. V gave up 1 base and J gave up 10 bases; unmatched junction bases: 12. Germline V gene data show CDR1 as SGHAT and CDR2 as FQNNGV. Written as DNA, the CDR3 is TGTGCCAGCAGCTTAGGCTGGTTTACAGGGGCTTCAGCTTTCTTT. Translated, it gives CASSLGWFTGASAFF.

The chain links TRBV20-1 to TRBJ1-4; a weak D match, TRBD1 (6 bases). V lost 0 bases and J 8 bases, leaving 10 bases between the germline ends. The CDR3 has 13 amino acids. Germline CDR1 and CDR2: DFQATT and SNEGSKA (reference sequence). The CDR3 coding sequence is TGCAGTGCTAGAGAGGGGGCAGGGGAAAAACTGTTTTTT. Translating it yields CSAREGAGEKLFF.

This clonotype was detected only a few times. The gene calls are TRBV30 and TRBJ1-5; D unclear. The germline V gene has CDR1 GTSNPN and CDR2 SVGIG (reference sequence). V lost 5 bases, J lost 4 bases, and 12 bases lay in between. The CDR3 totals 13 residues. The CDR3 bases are TGTGCCTGGGGAAGAGCGAGTAATCAGCCCCAGCATTTT. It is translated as CAWGRASNQPQHF.

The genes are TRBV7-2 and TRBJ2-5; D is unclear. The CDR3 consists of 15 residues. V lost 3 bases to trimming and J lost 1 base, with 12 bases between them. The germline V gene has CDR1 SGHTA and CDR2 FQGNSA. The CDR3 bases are TGTGCCAGCAGCTTGACACAGCTTACCCAAGAGACCCAGTACTTC. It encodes CASSLTQLTQETQYF.

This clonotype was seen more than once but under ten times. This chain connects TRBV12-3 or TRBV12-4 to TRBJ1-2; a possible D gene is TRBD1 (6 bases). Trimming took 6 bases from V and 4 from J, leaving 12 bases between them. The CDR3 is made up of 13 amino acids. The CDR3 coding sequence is TGTGCCAGCAGCACCGACAGGTTCTATGGCTACACCTTC. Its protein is CASSTDRFYGYTF.

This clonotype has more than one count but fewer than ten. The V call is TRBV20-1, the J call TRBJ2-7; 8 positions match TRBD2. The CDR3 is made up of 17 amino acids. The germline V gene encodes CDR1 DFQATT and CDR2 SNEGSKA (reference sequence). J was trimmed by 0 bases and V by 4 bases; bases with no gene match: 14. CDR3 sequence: CSANSGLALTSSYEQYF. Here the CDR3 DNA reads TGCAGTGCTAATAGTGGACTAGCCTTAACTAGCTCCTACGAGCAGTACTTC.

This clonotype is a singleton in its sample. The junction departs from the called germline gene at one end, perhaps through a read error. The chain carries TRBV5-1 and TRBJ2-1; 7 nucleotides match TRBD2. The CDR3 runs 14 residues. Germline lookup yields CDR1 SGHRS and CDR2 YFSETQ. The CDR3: CSSSLEGTTNEQFF. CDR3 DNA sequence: TGCTCCAGCAGCTTGGAAGGGACTACTAATGAGCAGTTCTTC.

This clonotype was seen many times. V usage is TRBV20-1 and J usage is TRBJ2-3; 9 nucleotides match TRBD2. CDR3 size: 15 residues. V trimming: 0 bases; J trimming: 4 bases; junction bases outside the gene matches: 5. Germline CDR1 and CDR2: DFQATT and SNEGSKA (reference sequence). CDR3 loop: CSARDVAGGPDTQYF. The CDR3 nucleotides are TGCAGTGCTAGAGATGTGGCGGGAGGGCCAGATACGCAGTATTTT.

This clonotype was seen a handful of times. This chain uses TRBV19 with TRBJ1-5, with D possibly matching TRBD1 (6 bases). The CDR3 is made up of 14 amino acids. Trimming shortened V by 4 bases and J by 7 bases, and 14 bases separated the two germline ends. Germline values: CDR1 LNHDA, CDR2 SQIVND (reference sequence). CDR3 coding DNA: TGTGCCAGTAGTACCAGACAGGTTGAACAGCCCCAGCATTTT. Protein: CASSTRQVEQPQHF. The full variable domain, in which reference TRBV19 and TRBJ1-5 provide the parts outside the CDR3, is DGGITQSPKYLFRKEGQNVTLSCEQNLNHDAMYWYRQDPGQGLRLIYYSQIVNDFQKGDIAEGYSVSREKKESFPLTVTSAQKNPTAFYLCASSTRQVEQPQHFGDGTRLSIL.

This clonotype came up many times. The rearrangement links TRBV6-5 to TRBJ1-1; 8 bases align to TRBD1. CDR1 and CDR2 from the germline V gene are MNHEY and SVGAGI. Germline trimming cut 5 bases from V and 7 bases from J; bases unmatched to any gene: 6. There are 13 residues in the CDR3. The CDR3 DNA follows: TGTGCCAGCAGTGAGACAGGGGACATTGAAGCTTTCTTT. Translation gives CASSETGDIEAFF.

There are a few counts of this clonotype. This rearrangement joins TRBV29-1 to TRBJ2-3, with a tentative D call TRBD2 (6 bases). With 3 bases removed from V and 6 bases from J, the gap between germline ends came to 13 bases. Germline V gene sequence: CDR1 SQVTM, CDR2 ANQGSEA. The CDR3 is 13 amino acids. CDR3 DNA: TGCAGCGTTGAGGTGGGGGGTGGTGATACGCAGTATTTT. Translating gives CSVEVGGGDTQYF.

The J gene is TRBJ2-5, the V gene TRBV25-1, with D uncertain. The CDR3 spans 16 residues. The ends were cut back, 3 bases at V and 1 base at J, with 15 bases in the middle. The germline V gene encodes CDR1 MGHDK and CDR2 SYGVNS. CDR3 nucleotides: TGTGCCAGCAGTGAGTCGGCGGCCTTTCCCCAAGAGACCCAGTACTTC. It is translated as CASSESAAFPQETQYF.

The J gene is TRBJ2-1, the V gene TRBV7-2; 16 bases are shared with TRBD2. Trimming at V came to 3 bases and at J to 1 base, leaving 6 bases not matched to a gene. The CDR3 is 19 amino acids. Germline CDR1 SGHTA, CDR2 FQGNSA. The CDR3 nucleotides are TGTGCCAGCAGCTTTCCCCGGGGACTAGCGGGAGGGTCCTACAATGAGCAGTTCTTC. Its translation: CASSFPRGLAGGSYNEQFF.